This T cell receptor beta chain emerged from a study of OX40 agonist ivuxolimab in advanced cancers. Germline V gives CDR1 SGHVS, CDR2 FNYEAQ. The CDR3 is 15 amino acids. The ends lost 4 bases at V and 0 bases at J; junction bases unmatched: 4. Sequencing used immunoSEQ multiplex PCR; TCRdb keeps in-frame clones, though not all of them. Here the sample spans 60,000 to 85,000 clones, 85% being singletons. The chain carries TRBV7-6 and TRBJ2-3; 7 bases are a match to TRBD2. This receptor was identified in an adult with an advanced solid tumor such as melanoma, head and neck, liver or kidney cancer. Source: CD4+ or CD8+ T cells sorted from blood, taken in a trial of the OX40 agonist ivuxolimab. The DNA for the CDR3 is TGTGCCAGCAGCTCACTAGCGAATAGCACAGATACGCAGTATTTT. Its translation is CASSSLANSTDTQYF.